One sample yielded the 29 T cell receptor beta chains listed below, sequenced in a study of post-analysis software for immune sequencing data. These TCRs are of unknown antigen specificity. Prepared TCR beta cDNA libraries contained unique molecular identifiers. TCRdb analysed the PCR reads with MiXCR anew, one entry per CDR3 protein. The data show more than 450,000 distinct CDR3 sequences, less than 40% seen once. Overall study findings and caveats: The study found TRBV5-6, TRBV5-1 and TRBV20-1 among a few TRBV segments more frequent in patients than controls.

What was sequenced was blood. The receptor set was obtained from a girl aged 2 to 17 with multiple sclerosis.

The chain joins TRBV5-1 to TRBJ1-2; D is uncertain. Deletions cut 2 bases from V and 0 bases from J, with 11 bases between. The germline V gene encodes CDR1 SGHRS and CDR2 YFSETQ. The CDR3 sequence is 15 residues long. CDR3 protein: CASSFGLSSNYGYTF. DNA for the CDR3: TGCGCCAGCAGCTTCGGTCTCTCCTCTAACTATGGCTACACCTTC. Full variable domain (remainder filled in from reference TRBV5-1 and TRBJ1-2): KAGVTQTPRYLIKTRGQQVTLSCSPISGHRSVSWYQQTPGQGLQFLFEYFSETQRNKGNFPGRFSGRQFSNSRSEMNVSTLELGDSALYLCASSFGLSSNYGYTFGSGTRLTVV.

The CDR3 DNA reads TGTGCCATCAGACGTTGGGGCAGGGAGGAAGAGACCCAGTACTTC. This translates into CAIRRWGREEETQYF. The chain combines TRBV10-3 with TRBJ2-5; tentatively, D is TRBD2 (6 bases). There are 15 residues in the CDR3. The germline CDR1 and CDR2 sequences are ENHRY and SYGVKD. Deletions cut 6 bases from V and 3 bases from J, with 17 bases between.

There are a few counts of this clonotype. This chain connects TRBV6-5 to TRBJ2-7; D is perhaps TRBD1 (5 bases). In germline, CDR1 is MNHEY, CDR2 SVGAGI. V was clipped by 6 bases and J by 6 bases, with 15 bases between them. The CDR3 length is 13 residues. The CDR3 nucleotides read TGTGCCAGCAGCCTGGGGCAGGCTGGCGAGCAGTACTTC. The encoded protein is CASSLGQAGEQYF.

The rearrangement joins TRBV7-9 to TRBJ1-1; a weak D match, TRBD1 (5 bases). V was trimmed by 5 bases and J by 5 bases, leaving 15 bases between them. Germline V gives CDR1 SEHNR, CDR2 FQNEAQ (reference sequence). CDR3 size: 14 residues. CDR3 in DNA: TGTGCCAGCAGCAATCGGGGGGAGAAGACTGAAGCTTTCTTT. Translated, it gives CASSNRGEKTEAFF.

J is TRBJ1-5 and V is TRBV15; D is unresolved. The germline V gene has CDR1 LNHNV and CDR2 YYDKDF (reference sequence). The CDR3 is 14 amino acids. The germline V and J ends were trimmed by 1 base and 4 bases, with 8 bases remaining between them. CDR3 DNA sequence: TGTGCCACCAGCAGAGGACCGATGAATCAGCCCCAGCATTTT. Translation gives CATSRGPMNQPQHF.

In regard to this clonotype: The germline gene is not matched at one end of the junction; a read error may be the cause. V and J are TRBV10-3 and TRBJ1-4; D ambiguous. The CDR3 runs to 16 residues. Germline-derived CDR1 and CDR2 are ENHRY and SYGVKD. In nucleotides, the CDR3 is TGTGTCATCAGTGAGTCCGGTAGCGGGGTGCAGGAAAAACTGTTTTTT. Translated: CVISESGSGVQEKLFF.

The table lists this clonotype with a few counts. The chain's CDR3 is CASSQLAGKGETQYF. The CDR3 DNA is TGTGCCAGCTCACAACTAGCGGGGAAGGGAGAGACCCAGTACTTC. The chain has TRBV18 and TRBJ2-5, with 10 bases matching TRBD2. From germline, CDR1 is KGHSH and CDR2 LQKENI. This CDR3 region has 15 residues. V shed 4 bases, J shed 4 bases, and the junction held 6 bases outside the gene matches.

This sequence joins TRBV6-6 and TRBJ1-2; a possible D gene is TRBD1 (5 bases). The CDR3 loop spans 16 amino acids. V shed 4 bases and J shed 7 bases, with 22 bases lying between them. The germline V gene encodes CDR1 MNHNY and CDR2 SVGAGI (reference sequence). The CDR3 DNA sequence: TGTGCCAGCAGTTCATCGTCGGACAAATTAGTCTGTGGCTACACCTTC. Translation: CASSSSSDKLVCGYTF.

The rearrangement links TRBV5-1 to TRBJ2-4; TRBD1 matches at 9 bases. V was pared by 4 bases and J by 12 bases, with 14 bases of the junction left unmatched. Germline-derived CDR1 and CDR2 are SGHRS and YFSETQ. The CDR3 is 15 residues long. CDR3 sequence: CASSGLDRGRDTQYF. CDR3 in DNA: TGCGCCAGCAGCGGGCTGGACAGGGGCCGGGACACTCAGTACTTC.

The CDR3 sequence: CASSDLGISYNEQFF. The CDR3 DNA reads as TGTGCCAGCAGCGACTTGGGGATCTCCTACAATGAGCAGTTCTTC. The chain carries TRBV2 and TRBJ2-1; D unresolved. V shed 6 bases and J shed 0 bases, with 12 bases lying between them. Germline V gene data show CDR1 as SNHLY and CDR2 as FYNNEI. There are 15 residues in the CDR3.

This clonotype was seen a handful of times. CDR3 nucleotides: TGTGCCAGCAGCCGGGGACTGACGCAGTATTTT. It codes for CASSRGLTQYF. The chain links TRBV14 to TRBJ2-3, with D perhaps matching TRBD2 (6 bases). Germline CDR1 and CDR2: SGHDN and FVKESK. Trimming cost V 4 bases and J 9 bases, with 8 bases left between them. The CDR3 has 11 amino acids.

In its sample, this clonotype was seen a few times. This chain joins TRBV25-1 and TRBJ2-6; no firm D call. The length of the CDR3 is 15 residues. V was clipped by 1 base and J by 0 bases, with 4 bases between them. Germline CDR1 MGHDK, CDR2 SYGVNS. The chain's CDR3 is CASSEFISGANVLTF. CDR3 DNA: TGTGCCAGCAGTGAATTTATCTCTGGGGCCAACGTCCTGACTTTC.

The CDR3, as DNA: TGTGCCAGCAGCGAAACAGGGTACACTGAAGCTTTCTTT. It encodes CASSETGYTEAFF. V gene TRBV7-9 combines with J gene TRBJ1-1; tentative D call: TRBD1 (6 bases). This CDR3 is 13 amino acids long. Trimming pared 5 bases from V and 3 bases from J, leaving 10 bases between. CDR1 and CDR2 (germline): SEHNR, FQNEAQ (reference sequence). The full variable domain, with the rest looked up from reference TRBV7-9 and TRBJ1-1, is DTGVSQNPRHKITKRGQNVTFRCDPISEHNRLYWYRQTLGQGPEFLTYFQNEAQLEKSRLLSDRFSAERPKGSFSTLEIQRTEQGDSAMYLCASSETGYTEAFFGQGTRLTVV.

The CDR3 is CSVEAAGATEAFF. The CDR3 DNA follows: TGCAGCGTTGAAGCGGCAGGGGCCACTGAAGCTTTCTTT. The gene calls are TRBV29-1 and TRBJ1-1, with a possible D match to TRBD1 (6 bases). V lost 1 base to trimming and J lost 4 bases, with 10 bases between them. The CDR3 has 13 residues. Germline V gene sequence: CDR1 SQVTM, CDR2 ANQGSEA. Full variable domain (outside the CDR3, taken from reference TRBV29-1 and TRBJ1-1): SAVISQKPSRDICQRGTSLTIQCQVDSQVTMMFWYRQQPGQSLTLIATANQGSEATYESGFVIDKFPISRPNLTFSTLTVSNMSPEDSSIYLCSVEAAGATEAFFGQGTRLTVV.

This clonotype came up a few times. The V gene is TRBV6-2 or TRBV6-3, the J gene TRBJ1-2, with 10 bases aligning to TRBD1. J lost 4 bases, V lost 4 bases, and 6 bases had no gene match. The germline V gene has CDR1 MNHEY and CDR2 SVGEGT. The CDR3 runs 15 residues. In DNA, the CDR3 is TGTGCCAGCAGTTCCCCGGGACAGGGGACCTATGGCTACACCTTC. Translated: CASSSPGQGTYGYTF.

This chain joins TRBV20-1 and TRBJ2-3; no clear D. CDR3 length: 13 residues. The germline gives CDR1 DFQATT, CDR2 SNEGSKA (reference sequence). Trimming left V 7 bases short and J 6 bases short, with 17 bases between. In DNA form, the CDR3 reads TGCAGTGAAAGTGGTCCTATGAAGGATACGCAGTATTTT. Its protein product is CSESGPMKDTQYF.

This clonotype was detected many times. The chain uses TRBV20-1 and TRBJ2-7; TRBD1 matches 11 bases. The CDR3 runs 13 residues. Looked up from germline, CDR1 is DFQATT and CDR2 is SNEGSKA (reference sequence). The junction had 7 bases not matched to a gene; V was cut back by 5 bases and J by 7 bases. CDR3 sequence (DNA): TGCAGTGCTGGAGGACAGGGGGCGCCTGAGCAGTACTTC. It yields the protein CSAGGQGAPEQYF.

As to this clonotype: An end of the junction does not agree with germline; a read error may underlie this. The chain recombines TRBV11-2 with TRBJ2-5, with a possible D match to TRBD1 (6 bases). The CDR3 runs to 13 residues. Germline V gene data show CDR1 as SGHAT and CDR2 as FQNNGV. This CDR3 is CASGLGQRETQYF. For the CDR3, the DNA is TGTGCCAGCGGCTTGGGACAAAGGGAGACCCAGTACTTC.

The rearrangement joins TRBV7-8 to TRBJ2-1; either TRBD1 or TRBD2 may fit D (5 bases each). V lost 7 bases, J lost 8 bases, and 21 bases lay in between. Germline lookup yields CDR1 SGHVS and CDR2 FQNEAQ. This CDR3 has 15 amino acids. The CDR3 reads CASNTRRKGLDEQFF. DNA of the CDR3: TGTGCCAGCAACACACGGAGGAAGGGGCTGGATGAGCAGTTCTTC.

This clonotype was recorded a few times. CDR3 protein: CASSAGTDIYGYTF. CDR3 DNA: TGCGCCAGCAGCGCGGGGACAGACATCTATGGCTACACCTTC. The chain joins TRBV5-1 to TRBJ1-2; 7 nucleotides match TRBD1. Germline V gene sequence: CDR1 SGHRS, CDR2 YFSETQ. Trimming removed 4 bases from V and 4 bases from J; junction bases left unmatched: 7. The CDR3 has 14 amino acids.

This clonotype was detected many times. DNA for the CDR3: TGTGCCAGCAGCTCGACCAAGCAAGAGACCCAGTACTTC. Protein sequence: CASSSTKQETQYF. The V call is TRBV7-3, the J call TRBJ2-5; D gene ambiguous. This CDR3 contains 13 residues. V was clipped by 4 bases and J by 2 bases, with 8 bases between them. From germline, CDR1 is SGHTA and CDR2 FQGTGA.

V and J are TRBV6-6 and TRBJ1-1; D call uncertain. This CDR3 is built from 15 residues. Germline CDR1 and CDR2: MNHNY and SVGAGI (reference sequence). Between the trimmed V and J ends, which lost 5 bases and 1 base, there was a span of 14 bases. The CDR3 spells CASSTWTTRNTEAFF. CDR3 coding DNA: TGTGCCAGCAGTACATGGACGACAAGGAACACTGAAGCTTTCTTT.

This clonotype occurred a few times. This sequence joins TRBV5-1 and TRBJ2-5; no clear D. Germline-derived CDR1 and CDR2 are SGHRS and YFSETQ. CDR3 length: 13 amino acids. V lost 7 bases and J lost 5, with 15 bases in between. CDR3 amino acids: CASSLDPVETQYF. The CDR3 nucleotides are TGCGCCAGCTCTCTAGATCCTGTCGAGACCCAGTACTTC.

This clonotype was recorded a few times. V gene TRBV29-1 combines with J gene TRBJ2-5, with D hard to call. Trimming cost V 4 bases and J 1 base, with 7 bases left between them. Per the germline V gene, CDR1 is SQVTM and CDR2 is ANQGSEA. The length of the CDR3 is 12 residues. CDR3 amino acids: CSVAVGQETQYF. The CDR3 DNA reads as TGCAGCGTTGCGGTCGGCCAAGAGACCCAGTACTTC.

This clonotype appeared many times. V and J are TRBV6-4 and TRBJ2-1, with TRBD1 matching 7 bases. Germline CDR1 reads MRHNA; CDR2 reads SNTAGT. This CDR3 is built from 15 residues. V was clipped by 6 bases and J by 6 bases; unmatched bases: 11. CDR3 sequence: CASSLQPTGSNEQFF. The CDR3 DNA follows: TGTGCCAGCAGCCTACAGCCGACAGGGAGCAATGAGCAGTTCTTC.

This sequence joins TRBV11-2 and TRBJ2-7; 8 bases fit TRBD1. Germline CDR1 and CDR2: SGHAT and FQNNGV. The CDR3 extends over 15 amino acids. Trimming took 3 bases from V and 0 from J; bases not matched to a gene: 4. The chain's CDR3 is CASSLQGAGSYEQYF. CDR3 nucleotides: TGTGCCAGCAGCTTGCAGGGGGCGGGCTCCTACGAGCAGTACTTC. Complete variable domain (other parts from reference TRBV11-2 and TRBJ2-7): EAGVAQSPRYKIIEKRQSVAFWCNPISGHATLYWYQQILGQGPKLLIQFQNNGVVDDSQLPKDRFSAERLKGVDSTLKIQPAKLEDSAVYLCASSLQGAGSYEQYFGPGTRLTVT.

V and J are TRBV29-1 and TRBJ1-2, with 7 positions matching TRBD1. The ends lost 2 bases at V and 4 bases at J; junction bases unmatched: 10. Germline-derived CDR1 and CDR2 are SQVTM and ANQGSEA. The CDR3 contains 15 residues. The CDR3 spells CSVELEGAFTYGYTF. In DNA form, the CDR3 reads TGCAGCGTTGAACTGGAGGGGGCCTTCACCTATGGCTACACCTTC.

The J gene is TRBJ1-5, the V gene TRBV6-6, with D possibly matching TRBD1 (6 bases). Trimming pared 4 bases from V and 6 bases from J, leaving 16 bases between. Germline V gives CDR1 MNHNY, CDR2 SVGAGI (reference sequence). This CDR3 has 15 amino acids. This CDR3 reads CASSSGPGGGQPQHF. CDR3 DNA sequence: TGTGCCAGCAGTTCCGGCCCGGGGGGCGGTCAGCCCCAGCATTTT.

The chain employs TRBV20-1 and TRBJ2-7; 12 nucleotides agree with TRBD2. Trimming at V came to 3 bases and at J to 7 bases, leaving 13 bases not matched to a gene. The CDR3 runs 16 residues. Germline V lookup: CDR1 DFQATT, CDR2 SNEGSKA (reference sequence). DNA of the CDR3: TGCAGTGCTAGTACTAGCGGGGGGTCTGGGGTGAATGAGCAGTACTTC. This encodes CSASTSGGSGVNEQYF.